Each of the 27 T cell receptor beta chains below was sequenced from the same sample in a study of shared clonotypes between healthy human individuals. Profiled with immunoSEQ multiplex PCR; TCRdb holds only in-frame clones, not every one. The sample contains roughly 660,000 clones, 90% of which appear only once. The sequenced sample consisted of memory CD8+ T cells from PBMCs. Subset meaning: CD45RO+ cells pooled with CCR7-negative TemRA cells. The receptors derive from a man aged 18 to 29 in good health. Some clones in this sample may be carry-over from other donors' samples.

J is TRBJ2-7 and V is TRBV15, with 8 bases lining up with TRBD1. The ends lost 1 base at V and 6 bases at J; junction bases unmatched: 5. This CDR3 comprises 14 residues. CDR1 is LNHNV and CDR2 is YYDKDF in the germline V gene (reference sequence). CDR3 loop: CATSRATGVGEQYF. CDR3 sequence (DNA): TGTGCCACCAGCAGAGCGACAGGGGTTGGCGAGCAGTACTTC.

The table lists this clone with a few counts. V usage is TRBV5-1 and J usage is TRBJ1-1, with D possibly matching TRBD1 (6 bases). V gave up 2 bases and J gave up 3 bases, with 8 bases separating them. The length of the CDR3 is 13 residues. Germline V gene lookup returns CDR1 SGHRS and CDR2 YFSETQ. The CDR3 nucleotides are TGCGCCAGCAGCTTTTGGACAGACACTGAAGCTTTCTTT. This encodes CASSFWTDTEAFF. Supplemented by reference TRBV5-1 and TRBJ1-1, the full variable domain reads KAGVTQTPRYLIKTRGQQVTLSCSPISGHRSVSWYQQTPGQGLQFLFEYFSETQRNKGNFPGRFSGRQFSNSRSEMNVSTLELGDSALYLCASSFWTDTEAFFGQGTRLTVV.

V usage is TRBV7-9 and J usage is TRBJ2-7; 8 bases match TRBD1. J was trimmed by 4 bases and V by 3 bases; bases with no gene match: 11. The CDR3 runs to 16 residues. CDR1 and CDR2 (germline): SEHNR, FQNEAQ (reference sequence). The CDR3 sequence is CASSFPLQGAMYEQYF. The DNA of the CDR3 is TGTGCCAGCAGCTTCCCTCTGCAGGGGGCTATGTACGAGCAGTACTTC.

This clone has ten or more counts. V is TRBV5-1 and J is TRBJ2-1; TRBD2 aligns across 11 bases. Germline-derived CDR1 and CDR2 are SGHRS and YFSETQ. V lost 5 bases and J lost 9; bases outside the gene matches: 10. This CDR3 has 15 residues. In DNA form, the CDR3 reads TGCGCCAGCAGTACTAGCGGGAGTGGCCTCGGTGAGCAGTTCTTC. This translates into CASSTSGSGLGEQFF.

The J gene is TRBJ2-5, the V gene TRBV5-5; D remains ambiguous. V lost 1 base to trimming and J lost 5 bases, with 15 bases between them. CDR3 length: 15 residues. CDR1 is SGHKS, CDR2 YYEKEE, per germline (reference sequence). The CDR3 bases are TGTGCCAGCAGCTTGTTGAGGAGAGGCGACGAGACCCAGTACTTC. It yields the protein CASSLLRRGDETQYF.

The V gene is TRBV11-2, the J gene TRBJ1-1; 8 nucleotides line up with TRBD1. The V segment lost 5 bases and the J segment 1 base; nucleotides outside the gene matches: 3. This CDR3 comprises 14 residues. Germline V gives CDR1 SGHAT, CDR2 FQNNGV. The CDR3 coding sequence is TGTGCCAGCAGCCGGACAGGGCCGAACACTGAAGCTTTCTTT. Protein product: CASSRTGPNTEAFF.

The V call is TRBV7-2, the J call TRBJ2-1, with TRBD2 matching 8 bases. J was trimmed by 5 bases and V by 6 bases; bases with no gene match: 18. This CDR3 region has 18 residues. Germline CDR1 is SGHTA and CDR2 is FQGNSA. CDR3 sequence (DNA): TGTGCCAGCAGTGGGCGCCCAGCGGGGGCAGGCTTGGACAATGAGCAGTTCTTC. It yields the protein CASSGRPAGAGLDNEQFF.

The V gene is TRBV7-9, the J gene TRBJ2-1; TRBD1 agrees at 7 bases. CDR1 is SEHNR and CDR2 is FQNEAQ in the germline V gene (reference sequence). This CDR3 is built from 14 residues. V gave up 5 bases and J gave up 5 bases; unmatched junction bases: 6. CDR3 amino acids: CASSIRDRNNEQFF. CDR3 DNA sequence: TGTGCCAGCAGCATCCGGGACAGAAACAATGAGCAGTTCTTC.

The CDR3 loop reads CASSLTPADQPQHF. The CDR3 DNA reads TGTGCCAGCAGCTTAACGCCGGCAGATCAGCCCCAGCATTTT. V is TRBV7-3 and J is TRBJ1-5; D is unclear. Deletions cut 0 bases from V and 5 bases from J, with 8 bases between. This CDR3 is built from 14 residues. Germline values: CDR1 SGHTA, CDR2 FQGTGA.

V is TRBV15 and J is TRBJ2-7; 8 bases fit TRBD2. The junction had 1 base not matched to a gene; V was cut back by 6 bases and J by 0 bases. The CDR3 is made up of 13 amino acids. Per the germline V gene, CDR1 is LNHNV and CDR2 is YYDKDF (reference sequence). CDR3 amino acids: CATRSGSSYEQYF. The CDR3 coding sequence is TGTGCCACCAGGAGCGGGAGCTCCTACGAGCAGTACTTC.

The CDR3 reads CASSVNRGSGANVLTF. For the CDR3, the DNA is TGTGCCAGCAGCGTCAACAGGGGGAGTGGGGCCAACGTCCTGACTTTC. This chain connects TRBV9 to TRBJ2-6; 8 nucleotides match TRBD1. V gave up 2 bases and J gave up 3 bases; unmatched junction bases: 4. The germline gives CDR1 SGDLS, CDR2 YYNGEE. CDR3 length equals 16 residues.

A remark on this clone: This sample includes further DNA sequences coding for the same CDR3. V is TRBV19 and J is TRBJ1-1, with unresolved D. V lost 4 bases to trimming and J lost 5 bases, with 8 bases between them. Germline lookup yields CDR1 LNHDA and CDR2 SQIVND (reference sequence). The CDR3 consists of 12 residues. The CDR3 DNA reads TGTGCCAGTAGTAGACCGGGAACTGAAGCTTTCTTT. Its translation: CASSRPGTEAFF.

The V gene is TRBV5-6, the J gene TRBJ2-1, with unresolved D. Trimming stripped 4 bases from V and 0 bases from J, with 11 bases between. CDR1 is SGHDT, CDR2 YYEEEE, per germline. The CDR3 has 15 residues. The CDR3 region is CASSPGRDSYNEQFF. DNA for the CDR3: TGTGCCAGCAGCCCCGGTAGGGACTCCTACAATGAGCAGTTCTTC.

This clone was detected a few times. CDR3 region: CASSSDMSQHF. As DNA, the CDR3 is TGTGCCAGCAGTTCGGACATGAGCCAGCATTTT. The rearrangement joins TRBV28 to TRBJ1-5; D possibly corresponds to TRBD1 (5 bases). Germline values: CDR1 MDHEN, CDR2 SYDVKM. With 4 bases removed from V and 12 bases from J, the gap between germline ends came to 10 bases. The CDR3 has 11 amino acids. The full variable domain, its missing parts supplied by reference TRBV28 and TRBJ1-5, is DVKVTQSSRYLVKRTGEKVFLECVQDMDHENMFWYRQDPGLGLRLIYFSYDVKMKEKGDIPEGYSVSREKKERFSLILESASTNQTSMYLCASSSDMSQHFGDGTRLSIL.

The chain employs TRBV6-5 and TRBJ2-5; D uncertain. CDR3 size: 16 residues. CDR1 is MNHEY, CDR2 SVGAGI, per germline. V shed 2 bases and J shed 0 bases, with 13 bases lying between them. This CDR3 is CASSYGPMEYQETQYF. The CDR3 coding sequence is TGTGCCAGCAGTTACGGTCCTATGGAATACCAAGAGACCCAGTACTTC.

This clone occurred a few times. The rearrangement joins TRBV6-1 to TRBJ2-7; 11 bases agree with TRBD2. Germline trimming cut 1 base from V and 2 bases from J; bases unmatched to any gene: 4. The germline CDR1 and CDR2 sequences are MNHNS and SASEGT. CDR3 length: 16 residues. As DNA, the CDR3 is TGTGCCAGCAGTGAAGGGCTAGCGGGGGGAACCTACGAGCAGTACTTC. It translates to CASSEGLAGGTYEQYF.

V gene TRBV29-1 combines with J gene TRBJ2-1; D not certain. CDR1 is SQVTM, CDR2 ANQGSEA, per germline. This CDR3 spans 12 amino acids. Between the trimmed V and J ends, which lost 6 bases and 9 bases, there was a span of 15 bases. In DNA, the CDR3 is TGCAGCGTGGGCCCACGAACCCCTGAGCAGTTCTTC. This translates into CSVGPRTPEQFF.

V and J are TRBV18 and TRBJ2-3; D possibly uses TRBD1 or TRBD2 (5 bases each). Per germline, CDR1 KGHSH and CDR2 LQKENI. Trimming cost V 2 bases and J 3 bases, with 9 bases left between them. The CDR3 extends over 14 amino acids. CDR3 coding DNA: TGTGCCAGCTCACCAAGGGACGGGACAGATACGCAGTATTTT. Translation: CASSPRDGTDTQYF.

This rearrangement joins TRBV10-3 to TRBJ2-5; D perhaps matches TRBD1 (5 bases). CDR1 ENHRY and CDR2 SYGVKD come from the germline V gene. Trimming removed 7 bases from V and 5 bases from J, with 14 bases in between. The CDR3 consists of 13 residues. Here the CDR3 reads CAIKGVLDETQYF. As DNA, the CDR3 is TGTGCCATCAAAGGGGTTTTAGACGAGACCCAGTACTTC.

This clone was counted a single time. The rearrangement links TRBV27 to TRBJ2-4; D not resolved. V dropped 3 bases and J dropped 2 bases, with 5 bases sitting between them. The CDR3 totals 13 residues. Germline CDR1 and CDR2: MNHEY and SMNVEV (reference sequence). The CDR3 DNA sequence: TGTGCCAGCAGTTTGGCCTCCAAAAACATTCAGTACTTC. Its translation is CASSLASKNIQYF.

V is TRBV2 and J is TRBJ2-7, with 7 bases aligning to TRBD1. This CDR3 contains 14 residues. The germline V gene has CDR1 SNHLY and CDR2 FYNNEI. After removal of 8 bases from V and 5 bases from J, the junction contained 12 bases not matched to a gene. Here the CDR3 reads CASGWDRLRNEQYF. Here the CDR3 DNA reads TGTGCCAGCGGGTGGGACAGACTGAGGAACGAGCAGTACTTC.

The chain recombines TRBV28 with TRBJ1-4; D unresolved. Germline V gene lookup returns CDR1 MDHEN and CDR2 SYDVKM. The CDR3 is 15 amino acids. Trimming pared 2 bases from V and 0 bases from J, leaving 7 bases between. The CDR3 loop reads CASSLLSSTNEKLFF. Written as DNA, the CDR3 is TGTGCCAGCAGTTTACTCAGCTCAACTAATGAAAAACTGTTTTTT.

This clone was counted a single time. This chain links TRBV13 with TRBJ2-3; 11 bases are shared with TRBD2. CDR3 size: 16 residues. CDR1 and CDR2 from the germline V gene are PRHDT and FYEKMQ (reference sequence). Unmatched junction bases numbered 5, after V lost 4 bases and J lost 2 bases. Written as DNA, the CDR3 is TGTGCCAGCAGCTCACCGGGACTAGCGGTCACAGATACGCAGTATTTT. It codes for CASSSPGLAVTDTQYF.

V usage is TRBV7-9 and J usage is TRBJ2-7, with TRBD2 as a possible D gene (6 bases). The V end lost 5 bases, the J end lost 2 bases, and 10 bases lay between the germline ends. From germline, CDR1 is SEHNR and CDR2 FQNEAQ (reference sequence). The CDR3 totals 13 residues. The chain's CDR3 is CASSRDSTYEQYF. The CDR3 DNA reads TGTGCCAGCAGCCGGGACTCCACCTACGAGCAGTACTTC. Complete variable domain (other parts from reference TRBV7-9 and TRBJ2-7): DTGVSQNPRHKITKRGQNVTFRCDPISEHNRLYWYRQTLGQGPEFLTYFQNEAQLEKSRLLSDRFSAERPKGSFSTLEIQRTEQGDSAMYLCASSRDSTYEQYFGPGTRLTVT.

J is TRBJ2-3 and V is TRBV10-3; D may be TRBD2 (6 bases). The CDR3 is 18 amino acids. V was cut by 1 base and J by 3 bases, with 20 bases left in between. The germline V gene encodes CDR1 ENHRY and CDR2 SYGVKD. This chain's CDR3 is CAISEFPSAGSATDTQYF. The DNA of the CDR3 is TGTGCCATCAGTGAGTTTCCGTCTGCGGGATCTGCTACAGATACGCAGTATTTT.

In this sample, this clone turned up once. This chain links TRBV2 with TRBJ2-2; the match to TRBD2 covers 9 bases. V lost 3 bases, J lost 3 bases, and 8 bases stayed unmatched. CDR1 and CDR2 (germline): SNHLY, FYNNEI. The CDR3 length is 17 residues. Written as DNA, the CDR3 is TGTGCCAGCAGTGATCCGACTAGCGGTATGGACACCGGGGAGCTGTTTTTT. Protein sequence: CASSDPTSGMDTGELFF.

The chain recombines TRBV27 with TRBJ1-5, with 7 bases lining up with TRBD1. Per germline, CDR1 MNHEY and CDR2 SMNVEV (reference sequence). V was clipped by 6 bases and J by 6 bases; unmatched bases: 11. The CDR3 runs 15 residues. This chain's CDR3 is CASRPNADRAQPQHF. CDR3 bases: TGTGCCAGCAGACCCAATGCCGACAGGGCTCAGCCCCAGCATTTT.